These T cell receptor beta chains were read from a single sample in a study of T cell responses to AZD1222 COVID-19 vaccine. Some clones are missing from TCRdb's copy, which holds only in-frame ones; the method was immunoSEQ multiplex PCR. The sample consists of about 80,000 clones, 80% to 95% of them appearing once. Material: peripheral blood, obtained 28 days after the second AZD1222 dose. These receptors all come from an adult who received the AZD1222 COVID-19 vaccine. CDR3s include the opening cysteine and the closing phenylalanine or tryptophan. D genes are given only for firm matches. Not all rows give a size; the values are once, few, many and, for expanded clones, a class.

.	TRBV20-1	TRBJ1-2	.	TGCAGTGCTAGAGCGGGCTATGGCTACACCTTC	CSARAGYGYTF
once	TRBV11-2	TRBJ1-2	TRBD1	TGTGCCAGCAGTCCGGGGACAGTGGGCGGCTACACCTTC	CASSPGTVGGYTF
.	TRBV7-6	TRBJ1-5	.	TGTGCCAGCAGCCCCGGGACGGATAACAATCAGCCCCAGCATTTT	CASSPGTDNNQPQHF
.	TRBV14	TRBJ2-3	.	TGTGCCAGCAGCCGGGGTCAGCCCGGGGATACGCAGTATTTT	CASSRGQPGDTQYF
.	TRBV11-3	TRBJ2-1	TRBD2	TGTGCCAGCAGCTTAGATAGCGGGACATACAATGAGCAGTTCTTC	CASSLDSGTYNEQFF
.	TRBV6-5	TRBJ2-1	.	TGTGCCAGCAGTTACCTTCAGTACAATGAGCAGTTCTTC	CASSYLQYNEQFF
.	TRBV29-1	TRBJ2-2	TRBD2	TGCAGCGTTCAGGGTCCGTTGCTGTCTGGACTAGCGGGCGGGGAGCTGTTTTTT	CSVQGPLLSGLAGGELFF
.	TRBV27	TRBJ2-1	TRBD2	TGTGCCAGCAGCACAACTAGCGGGGGGCAGTTCTTC	CASSTTSGGQFF
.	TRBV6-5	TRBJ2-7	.	TGTGCCAGCAGTCCTCTAGCTACCTACGAGCAGTACTTC	CASSPLATYEQYF
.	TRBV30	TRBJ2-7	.	TGTGCCTGGAGTGTATTGGGGGGGACAGCGGGGTACGAGCAGTACTTC	CAWSVLGGTAGYEQYF
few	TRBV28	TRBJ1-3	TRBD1	TGTGCCAGCAGTGTGACAGGGTCTAGCGGAAACACCATATATTTT	CASSVTGSSGNTIYF
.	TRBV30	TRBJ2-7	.	TGTGCCTGGAGTGTACGGGGGATACCCTACGAGCAGTACTTC	CAWSVRGIPYEQYF
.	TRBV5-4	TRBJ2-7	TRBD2	TGTGCCAGCAGTTTTTGGACTAGCGCCTACGAGCAGTACTTC	CASSFWTSAYEQYF
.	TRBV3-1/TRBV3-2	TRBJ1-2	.	TGTGCCAGCAGCCAGACGGGGTTCGGCTACACCTTC	CASSQTGFGYTF
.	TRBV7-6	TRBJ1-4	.	TGTGCCAGCAGCTTAGAAGGTCGGTCAGGTGAAAAACTGTTTTTT	CASSLEGRSGEKLFF
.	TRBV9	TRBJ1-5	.	TGTGCCAGCAGCGTAGGACAGACGGATCAGCCCCAGCATTTT	CASSVGQTDQPQHF
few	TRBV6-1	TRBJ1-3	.	TGTGCCAGCAGTGACCCCACTGGAAACACCATATATTTT	CASSDPTGNTIYF
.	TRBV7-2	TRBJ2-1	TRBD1	TGTGCCAGCAGCCGGGACAGGGGGACTTACAATGAGCAGTTCTTC	CASSRDRGTYNEQFF
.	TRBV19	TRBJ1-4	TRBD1	TGTGCCAGTAGGCCGGGACAGATTAATGAAAAACTGTTTTTT	CASRPGQINEKLFF
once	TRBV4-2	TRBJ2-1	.	TGTGCCAGCAGCCAAGAAGGGGAAAATGAGCAGTTCTTC	CASSQEGENEQFF
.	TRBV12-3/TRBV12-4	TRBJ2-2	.	TGTGCCAGCAAAGGTTCCACCGGGGAGCTGTTTTTT	CASKGSTGELFF
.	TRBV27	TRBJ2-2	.	TGTGCCAGCAGGAGACCAGGCCCGAACACCGGGGAGCTGTTTTTT	CASRRPGPNTGELFF
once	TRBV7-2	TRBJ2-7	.	TGTGCCAGCAGCTTAAGGAAAACAGGGTGGGAGCAGTACTTC	CASSLRKTGWEQYF
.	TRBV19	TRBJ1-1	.	TGTGCCAGTAGCCGTGAACAGGGTTCCTGGTACACTGAAGCTTTCTTT	CASSREQGSWYTEAFF
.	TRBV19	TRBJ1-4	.	TGTGCCAGTAGTCCAGGAGGAGGGCGGGTTGAAAAACTGTTTTTT	CASSPGGGRVEKLFF
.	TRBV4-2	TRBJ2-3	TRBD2	TGTGCCAGCAGCCAGGGGGAGGGCCTCGATACGCAGTATTTT	CASSQGEGLDTQYF
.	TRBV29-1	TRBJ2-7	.	TGCAGCGTCTCCGAAGGGGCCTACGAGCAGTACTTC	CSVSEGAYEQYF